This is a list of T cell receptor beta chains from one sample in a study of blood T cell repertoires in COVID-19. Data came from immunoSEQ multiplex PCR; TCRdb stores just in-frame clones and leaves some out. Here the sample spans 160,000 or so clones, over 75% being singletons. The sample consisted of PBMCs or T cells enriched from blood (not recorded which). The origin of the receptors is a human donor with acute COVID-19. The donor label of this sample is uncertain. CDR3s include the opening cysteine and the closing phenylalanine or tryptophan. Each record gives: CDR3 length, clone size, D gene, V gene, J gene, CDR3 DNA, CDR3 protein. D genes are given only for firm matches. Expanded clones get a size class; other rows say once, few or many, or leave the size out.

CDR3 length: 14; clone size: .; D gene: .; V gene: TRBV5-1; J gene: TRBJ2-5; CDR3 DNA: TGCGCCAGCAGCTCAGTTCAGGGTGAGGAGACCCAGTACTTC; CDR3 protein: CASSSVQGEETQYF
CDR3 length: 16; clone size: .; D gene: TRBD2; V gene: TRBV28; J gene: TRBJ2-3; CDR3 DNA: TGTGCCAGCAGTTTAACAGCGGGGGGGCCGGTGTATACGCAGTATTTT; CDR3 protein: CASSLTAGGPVYTQYF
CDR3 length: 14; clone size: once; D gene: .; V gene: TRBV6-5; J gene: TRBJ1-1; CDR3 DNA: TGTGCCAGCAGTTACGCAGGGCTGAACACTGAAGCTTTCTTT; CDR3 protein: CASSYAGLNTEAFF
CDR3 length: 16; clone size: .; D gene: TRBD2; V gene: TRBV10-3; J gene: TRBJ2-3; CDR3 DNA: TGTGCCATCAGTGAACAGCGGCGGGGGGGAACAGATACGCAGTATTTT; CDR3 protein: CAISEQRRGGTDTQYF
CDR3 length: 13; clone size: .; D gene: .; V gene: TRBV2; J gene: TRBJ1-5; CDR3 DNA: TGTGCCAGCAGTTCACAGGAGAGACAGCCCCAGCATTTT; CDR3 protein: CASSSQERQPQHF
CDR3 length: 15; clone size: .; D gene: .; V gene: TRBV6-6; J gene: TRBJ2-1; CDR3 DNA: TGTGCCAGCAGTCCGACGGGGAGCTCCTACAATGAGCAGTTCTTC; CDR3 protein: CASSPTGSSYNEQFF
CDR3 length: 15; clone size: .; D gene: .; V gene: TRBV4-3; J gene: TRBJ1-1; CDR3 DNA: TGCGCCAGCAGCCAAGATAGTGGAGAGGACACTGAAGCTTTCTTT; CDR3 protein: CASSQDSGEDTEAFF
CDR3 length: 17; clone size: .; D gene: .; V gene: TRBV24-1; J gene: TRBJ1-2; CDR3 DNA: TGTGCCACCAGTGATATGGCCCCCATGGGACAAACCTATGGCTACACCTTC; CDR3 protein: CATSDMAPMGQTYGYTF
CDR3 length: 17; clone size: .; D gene: TRBD1; V gene: TRBV11-2; J gene: TRBJ1-1; CDR3 DNA: TGTGCCAGCAGCTTAACCGGGACAGGGGCTATGAACACTGAAGCTTTCTTT; CDR3 protein: CASSLTGTGAMNTEAFF
CDR3 length: 16; clone size: .; D gene: .; V gene: TRBV9; J gene: TRBJ2-5; CDR3 DNA: TGTGCCAGCAGCCTGACCCCGGGACAAGACCAAGAGACCCAGTACTTC; CDR3 protein: CASSLTPGQDQETQYF
CDR3 length: 15; clone size: .; D gene: TRBD2; V gene: TRBV5-4; J gene: TRBJ2-3; CDR3 DNA: TGTGCCAGCAGCTTGGCAGGCGGGGGGGCCGATACGCAGTATTTT; CDR3 protein: CASSLAGGGADTQYF
CDR3 length: 16; clone size: .; D gene: .; V gene: TRBV7-3; J gene: TRBJ2-3; CDR3 DNA: TGTGCCAGCAGCTTAGGCATCGGGGAATTCACAGATACGCAGTATTTT; CDR3 protein: CASSLGIGEFTDTQYF
CDR3 length: 14; clone size: .; D gene: TRBD1; V gene: TRBV30; J gene: TRBJ2-1; CDR3 DNA: TGTGCCTGGATGGATGCAGGGGGCGGTCATGAGCAGTTCTTC; CDR3 protein: CAWMDAGGGHEQFF
CDR3 length: 18; clone size: .; D gene: TRBD1; V gene: TRBV18; J gene: TRBJ1-5; CDR3 DNA: TGTGCCAGCTCCAGGACAGGGGGCGCGTCAGATAGCAATCAGCCCCAGCATTTT; CDR3 protein: CASSRTGGASDSNQPQHF
CDR3 length: 14; clone size: once; D gene: TRBD1; V gene: TRBV27; J gene: TRBJ1-5; CDR3 DNA: TGTGCCAGCAGTTTAGACAGGGCCTATCGGCCCCAGCATTTT; CDR3 protein: CASSLDRAYRPQHF
CDR3 length: 15; clone size: .; D gene: TRBD1; V gene: TRBV24-1; J gene: TRBJ1-2; CDR3 DNA: TGTGCCACCAGTGATGCAAGGGACAGGGGGAACGGCTACACCTTC; CDR3 protein: CATSDARDRGNGYTF
CDR3 length: 15; clone size: .; D gene: .; V gene: TRBV19; J gene: TRBJ1-6; CDR3 DNA: TGTGCCAGTGCACTCGGACTCACCTATAATTCACCCCTCCACTTT; CDR3 protein: CASALGLTYNSPLHF
CDR3 length: 15; clone size: .; D gene: TRBD1; V gene: TRBV6-1; J gene: TRBJ1-2; CDR3 DNA: TGTGCCAGCAGTGAAACCGACAGGGCGGGGTATGGCTACACCTTC; CDR3 protein: CASSETDRAGYGYTF
CDR3 length: 14; clone size: .; D gene: .; V gene: TRBV30; J gene: TRBJ2-7; CDR3 DNA: TGTGCCTGGAGTGTTGAGGAACGGATACACGAGCAGTACTTC; CDR3 protein: CAWSVEERIHEQYF
CDR3 length: 13; clone size: once; D gene: .; V gene: TRBV4-2; J gene: TRBJ2-5; CDR3 DNA: TGTGCCAGCAGCCAAGCAATAGCGGCCTCCCAGTACTTC; CDR3 protein: CASSQAIAASQYF
CDR3 length: 15; clone size: .; D gene: TRBD2; V gene: TRBV6-2/TRBV6-3; J gene: TRBJ2-7; CDR3 DNA: TGTGCCAGCAGTTACCCAGGTAGCGGGGACCACGAGCAGTACTTC; CDR3 protein: CASSYPGSGDHEQYF
CDR3 length: 18; clone size: .; D gene: TRBD2; V gene: TRBV7-6; J gene: TRBJ2-5; CDR3 DNA: TGTGCCAGCAGCAGGGCCGGGACTAGCGGGGGTTTGCAAGAGACCCAGTACTTC; CDR3 protein: CASSRAGTSGGLQETQYF
CDR3 length: 13; clone size: once; D gene: .; V gene: TRBV15; J gene: TRBJ2-1; CDR3 DNA: TGTGCCACCAGCAGAAACCGGGACAATGAGCAGTTCTTC; CDR3 protein: CATSRNRDNEQFF
CDR3 length: 15; clone size: .; D gene: TRBD2; V gene: TRBV28; J gene: TRBJ2-3; CDR3 DNA: TGTGCCAGCAGTCAGGGACTAGCGGGGCGGGATACGCAGTATTTT; CDR3 protein: CASSQGLAGRDTQYF
CDR3 length: 16; clone size: .; D gene: .; V gene: TRBV4-1; J gene: TRBJ1-5; CDR3 DNA: TGCGCCAGCAGCCCCTACCTAGGGTCGGGGAATCAGCCCCAGCATTTT; CDR3 protein: CASSPYLGSGNQPQHF
CDR3 length: 14; clone size: .; D gene: .; V gene: TRBV18; J gene: TRBJ2-5; CDR3 DNA: TGTGCCAGCTCACCCATGGAGGGACGGGAGACCCAGTACTTC; CDR3 protein: CASSPMEGRETQYF
CDR3 length: 15; clone size: once; D gene: TRBD1; V gene: TRBV19; J gene: TRBJ1-1; CDR3 DNA: TGTGCCAGTAGTATTGGGACAGGGAGTGGGTCTGAAGCTTTCTTT; CDR3 protein: CASSIGTGSGSEAFF
CDR3 length: 15; clone size: .; D gene: .; V gene: TRBV19; J gene: TRBJ1-5; CDR3 DNA: TGTGCCAGTACCATAGGGGTACGGGGCAATCAGCCCCAGCATTTT; CDR3 protein: CASTIGVRGNQPQHF
CDR3 length: 16; clone size: .; D gene: TRBD1; V gene: TRBV5-1; J gene: TRBJ1-1; CDR3 DNA: TGCGCCAGCAGCTACCCGCAGGGGGCGGCTAACACTGAAGCTTTCTTT; CDR3 protein: CASSYPQGAANTEAFF
CDR3 length: 17; clone size: .; D gene: TRBD1; V gene: TRBV4-2; J gene: TRBJ2-1; CDR3 DNA: TGTGCCAGCAGCCAAGCAGAGGGACAGGGGAATTTTTATGAGCAGTTCTTC; CDR3 protein: CASSQAEGQGNFYEQFF
CDR3 length: 12; clone size: .; D gene: .; V gene: TRBV7-2; J gene: TRBJ2-1; CDR3 DNA: TGTGCCAGCAGCTTAGGTAGGGGTGAGCAGTTCTTC; CDR3 protein: CASSLGRGEQFF
CDR3 length: 16; clone size: .; D gene: TRBD2; V gene: TRBV5-1; J gene: TRBJ2-1; CDR3 DNA: TGCGCCAGCAGCTTGGCCACTAGCGGGGGGGGCACTGAGCAGTTCTTC; CDR3 protein: CASSLATSGGGTEQFF
CDR3 length: 13; clone size: .; D gene: .; V gene: TRBV12-5; J gene: TRBJ1-6; CDR3 DNA: TGTGCTAGTGCCTCTGGCAGGGAATCACCCCTCCACTTT; CDR3 protein: CASASGRESPLHF
CDR3 length: 14; clone size: .; D gene: TRBD1; V gene: TRBV18; J gene: TRBJ1-5; CDR3 DNA: TGTGCCAGCTCAAAACAGGGGCGCAATCAGCCCCAGCATTTT; CDR3 protein: CASSKQGRNQPQHF
CDR3 length: 16; clone size: .; D gene: .; V gene: TRBV9; J gene: TRBJ1-3; CDR3 DNA: TGTGCCAGCAGCGCCGGACACCTGATCTCTGGAAACACCATATATTTT; CDR3 protein: CASSAGHLISGNTIYF
CDR3 length: 15; clone size: .; D gene: .; V gene: TRBV6-4; J gene: TRBJ1-4; CDR3 DNA: TGTGCCAGCAGCTCTCGGGCCGGGGGTAATGAAAAACTGTTTTTT; CDR3 protein: CASSSRAGGNEKLFF
CDR3 length: 14; clone size: .; D gene: .; V gene: TRBV11-2; J gene: TRBJ2-1; CDR3 DNA: TGTGCCAGCAGCCCAAGCCGGGGGGCCCATGAGCAGTTCTTC; CDR3 protein: CASSPSRGAHEQFF
CDR3 length: 15; clone size: .; D gene: .; V gene: TRBV27; J gene: TRBJ1-2; CDR3 DNA: TGTGCCAGCAGTTTATCCCCGACAGGAAACTATGGCTACACCTTC; CDR3 protein: CASSLSPTGNYGYTF
CDR3 length: 17; clone size: .; D gene: TRBD1; V gene: TRBV5-1; J gene: TRBJ1-3; CDR3 DNA: TGCGCCAGCAGCTTGGCGAGGGGGCCAGGGTTTGGAAACACCATATATTTT; CDR3 protein: CASSLARGPGFGNTIYF
CDR3 length: 16; clone size: .; D gene: TRBD1; V gene: TRBV12-5; J gene: TRBJ1-5; CDR3 DNA: TGTGCTAGTGGCTCCAACAGGGGGAATAGCAATCAGCCCCAGCATTTT; CDR3 protein: CASGSNRGNSNQPQHF
CDR3 length: 16; clone size: .; D gene: .; V gene: TRBV21-1; J gene: TRBJ2-7; CDR3 DNA: TGTGCCAGCAGCAAAGCAGGGACAGGAAAAACCTACGAGCAGTACTTC; CDR3 protein: CASSKAGTGKTYEQYF
CDR3 length: 15; clone size: .; D gene: TRBD1; V gene: TRBV5-4; J gene: TRBJ1-2; CDR3 DNA: TGTGCCAGCAGCTTGGGGACAGGGGATCCTAATGGCTACACCTTC; CDR3 protein: CASSLGTGDPNGYTF
CDR3 length: 17; clone size: .; D gene: .; V gene: TRBV28; J gene: TRBJ2-5; CDR3 DNA: TGTGCCAGCAGTTTATCCTTTGGTGGGGGCCACCAAGAGACCCAGTACTTC; CDR3 protein: CASSLSFGGGHQETQYF
CDR3 length: 13; clone size: .; D gene: .; V gene: TRBV7-2; J gene: TRBJ2-1; CDR3 DNA: TGTGCCAGCAGCGCGGGCCTAGCCCGTGAGCAGTTCTTC; CDR3 protein: CASSAGLAREQFF
CDR3 length: 13; clone size: .; D gene: .; V gene: TRBV6-1; J gene: TRBJ1-2; CDR3 DNA: TGTGCCAGCAGTGAAGGAGTGGACTATGGCTACACCTTC; CDR3 protein: CASSEGVDYGYTF
CDR3 length: 11; clone size: .; D gene: .; V gene: TRBV6-2/TRBV6-3; J gene: TRBJ1-2; CDR3 DNA: TGTGCCAGCAGTTACCAGGGGCCCGCCGCCTTC; CDR3 protein: CASSYQGPAAF
CDR3 length: 14; clone size: .; D gene: TRBD2; V gene: TRBV5-1; J gene: TRBJ2-3; CDR3 DNA: TGCGCCAGCAGCCTATGGGACTACACAGATACGCAGTATTTT; CDR3 protein: CASSLWDYTDTQYF
CDR3 length: 16; clone size: .; D gene: TRBD2; V gene: TRBV19; J gene: TRBJ2-2; CDR3 DNA: TGTGCCAGTAGTCCCCAGGGACTAGCGGGGGACGGGGAGCTGTTTTTT; CDR3 protein: CASSPQGLAGDGELFF
CDR3 length: 15; clone size: .; D gene: TRBD1; V gene: TRBV5-1; J gene: TRBJ2-1; CDR3 DNA: TGCGCCAGCAGCTTAATGGGACAGGGTATCAATGAGCAGTTCTTC; CDR3 protein: CASSLMGQGINEQFF